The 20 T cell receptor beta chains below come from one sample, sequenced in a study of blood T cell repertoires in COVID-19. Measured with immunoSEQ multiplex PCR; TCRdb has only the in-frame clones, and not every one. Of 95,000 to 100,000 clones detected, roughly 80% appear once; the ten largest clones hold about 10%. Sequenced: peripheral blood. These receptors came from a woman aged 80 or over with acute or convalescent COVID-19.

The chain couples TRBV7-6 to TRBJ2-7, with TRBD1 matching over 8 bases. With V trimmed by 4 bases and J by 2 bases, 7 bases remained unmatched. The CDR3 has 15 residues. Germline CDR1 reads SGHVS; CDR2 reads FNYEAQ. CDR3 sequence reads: CASSYGQGGAYEQYF. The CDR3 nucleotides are TGTGCCAGCAGCTATGGACAGGGAGGCGCCTACGAGCAGTACTTC.

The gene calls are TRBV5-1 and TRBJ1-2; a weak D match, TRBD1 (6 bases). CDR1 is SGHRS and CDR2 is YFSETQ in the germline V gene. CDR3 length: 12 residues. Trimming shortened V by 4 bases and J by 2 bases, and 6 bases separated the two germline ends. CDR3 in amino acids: CASSGQNYGYTF. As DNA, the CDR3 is TGCGCCAGCAGCGGACAGAACTATGGCTACACCTTC.

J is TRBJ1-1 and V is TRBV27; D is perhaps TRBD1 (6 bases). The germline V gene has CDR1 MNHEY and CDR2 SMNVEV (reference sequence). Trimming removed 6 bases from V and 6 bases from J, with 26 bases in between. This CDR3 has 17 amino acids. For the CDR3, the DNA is TGTGCCAGCAGCCGGTCCCCCCGAAGGACAGTAGACGCTGAAGCTTTCTTT. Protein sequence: CASSRSPRRTVDAEAFF.

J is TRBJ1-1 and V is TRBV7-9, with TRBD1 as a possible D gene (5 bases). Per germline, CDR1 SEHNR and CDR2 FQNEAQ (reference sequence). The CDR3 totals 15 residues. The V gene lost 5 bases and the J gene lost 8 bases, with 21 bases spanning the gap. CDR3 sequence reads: CASSANFGGKAEAFF. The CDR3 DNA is TGTGCCAGCAGCGCCAACTTCGGGGGTAAGGCCGAAGCTTTCTTT.

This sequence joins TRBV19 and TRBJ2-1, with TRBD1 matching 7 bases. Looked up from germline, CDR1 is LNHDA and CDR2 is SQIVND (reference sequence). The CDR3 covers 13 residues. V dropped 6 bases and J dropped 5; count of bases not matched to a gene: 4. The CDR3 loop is CASSWGQNNEQFF. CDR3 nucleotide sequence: TGTGCCAGTAGCTGGGGACAGAACAATGAGCAGTTCTTC.

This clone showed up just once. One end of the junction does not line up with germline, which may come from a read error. As DNA, the CDR3 is TGTGCCAGCAGCTTAAGCGTAGCGGGGGGCTCCCACAATGAGCAGTTCTTC. Encoded protein: CASSLSVAGGSHNEQFF. The V and J genes are TRBV7-8 and TRBJ2-1; TRBD2 agrees at 10 bases. CDR1 SGHVS and CDR2 FQNEAQ come from the germline V gene. This CDR3 is built from 17 residues.

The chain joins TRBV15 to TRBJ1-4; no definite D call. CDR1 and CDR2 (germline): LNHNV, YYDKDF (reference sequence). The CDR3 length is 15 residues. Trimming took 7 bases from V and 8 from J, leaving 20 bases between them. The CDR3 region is CATTPAGAGGEKLFF. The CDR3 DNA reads TGTGCCACCACCCCAGCGGGCGCCGGTGGGGAAAAACTGTTTTTT.

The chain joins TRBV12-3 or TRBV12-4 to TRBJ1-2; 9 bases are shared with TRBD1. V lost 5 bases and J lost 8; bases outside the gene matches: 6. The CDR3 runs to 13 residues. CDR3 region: CASSTGTGTGYTF. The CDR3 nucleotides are TGTGCCAGCAGTACCGGGACAGGGACCGGCTACACCTTC.

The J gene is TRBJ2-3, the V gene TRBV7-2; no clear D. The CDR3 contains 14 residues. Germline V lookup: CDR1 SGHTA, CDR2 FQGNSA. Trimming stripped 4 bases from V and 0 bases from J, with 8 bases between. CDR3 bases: TGTGCCAGCAGCTCCTACTTGAGCACAGATACGCAGTATTTT. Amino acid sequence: CASSSYLSTDTQYF.

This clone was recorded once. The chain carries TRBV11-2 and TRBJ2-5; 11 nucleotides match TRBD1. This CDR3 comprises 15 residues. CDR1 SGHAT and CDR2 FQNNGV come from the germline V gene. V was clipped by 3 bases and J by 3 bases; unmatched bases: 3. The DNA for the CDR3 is TGTGCCAGCAGCTTTGTGGGACAGGGGGAAGAGACCCAGTACTTC. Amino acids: CASSFVGQGEETQYF.

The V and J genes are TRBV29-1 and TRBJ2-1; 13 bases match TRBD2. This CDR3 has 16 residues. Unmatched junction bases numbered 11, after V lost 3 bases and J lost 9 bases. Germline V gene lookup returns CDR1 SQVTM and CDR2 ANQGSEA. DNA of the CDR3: TGCAGCGTTGATGGGAGTCCCGGGACTAGCGGGGTTGAGCAGTTCTTC. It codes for CSVDGSPGTSGVEQFF.

The CDR3 reads CASSLRWNTEAFF. CDR3 DNA sequence: TGTGCCAGCAGCTTACGGTGGAACACTGAAGCTTTCTTT. J is TRBJ1-1 and V is TRBV7-2; D is ambiguous. The V end was cut by 2 bases, the J end by 1 base, with 5 bases between. Germline lookup yields CDR1 SGHTA and CDR2 FQGNSA. This CDR3 contains 13 residues.

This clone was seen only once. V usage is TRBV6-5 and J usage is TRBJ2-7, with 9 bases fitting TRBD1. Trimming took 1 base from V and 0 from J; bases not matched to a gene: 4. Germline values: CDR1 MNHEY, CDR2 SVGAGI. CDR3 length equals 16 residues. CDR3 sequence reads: CASSYLTGGPSYEQYV. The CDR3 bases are TGTGCCAGCAGTTACTTAACAGGGGGCCCCTCCTACGAGCAGTACGTC.

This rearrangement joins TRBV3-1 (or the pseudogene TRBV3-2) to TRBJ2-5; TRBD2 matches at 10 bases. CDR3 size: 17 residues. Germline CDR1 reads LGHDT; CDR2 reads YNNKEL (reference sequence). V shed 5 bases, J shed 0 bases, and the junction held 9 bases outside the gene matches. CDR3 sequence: CASSSGIAGGYQETQYF. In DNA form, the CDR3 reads TGTGCCAGCAGCTCGGGAATAGCGGGGGGATACCAAGAGACCCAGTACTTC.

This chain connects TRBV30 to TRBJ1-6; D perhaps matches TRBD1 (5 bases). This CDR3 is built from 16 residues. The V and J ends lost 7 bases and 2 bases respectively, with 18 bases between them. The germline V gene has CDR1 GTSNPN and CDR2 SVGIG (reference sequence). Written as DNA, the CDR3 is TGTGCCTACCACCGGACCCCGGGGGCCTATAATTCACCCCTCCACTTT. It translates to CAYHRTPGAYNSPLHF.

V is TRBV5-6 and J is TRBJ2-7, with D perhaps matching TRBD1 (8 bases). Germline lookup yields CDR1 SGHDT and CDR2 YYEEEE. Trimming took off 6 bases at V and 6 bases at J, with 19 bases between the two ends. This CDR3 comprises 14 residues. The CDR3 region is CASTPDREGGEQYF. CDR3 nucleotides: TGTGCCAGCACCCCGGACAGGGAGGGCGGCGAGCAGTACTTC.

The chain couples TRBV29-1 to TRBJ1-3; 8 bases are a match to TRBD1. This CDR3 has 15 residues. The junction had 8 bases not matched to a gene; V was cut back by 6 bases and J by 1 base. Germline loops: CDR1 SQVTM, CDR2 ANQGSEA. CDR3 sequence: CSVDIGQGSGNTIYF. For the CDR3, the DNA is TGCAGCGTCGATATAGGACAGGGATCTGGAAACACCATATATTTT. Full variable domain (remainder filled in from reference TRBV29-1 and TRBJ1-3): SAVISQKPSRDICQRGTSLTIQCQVDSQVTMMFWYRQQPGQSLTLIATANQGSEATYESGFVIDKFPISRPNLTFSTLTVSNMSPEDSSIYLCSVDIGQGSGNTIYFGEGSWLTVV.

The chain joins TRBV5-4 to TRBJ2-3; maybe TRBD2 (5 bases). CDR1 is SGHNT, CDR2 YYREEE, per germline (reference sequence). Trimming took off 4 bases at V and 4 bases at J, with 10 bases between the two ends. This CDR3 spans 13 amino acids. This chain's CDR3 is CASSATLADTQYF. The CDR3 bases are TGTGCCAGCAGCGCGACACTAGCAGATACGCAGTATTTT.

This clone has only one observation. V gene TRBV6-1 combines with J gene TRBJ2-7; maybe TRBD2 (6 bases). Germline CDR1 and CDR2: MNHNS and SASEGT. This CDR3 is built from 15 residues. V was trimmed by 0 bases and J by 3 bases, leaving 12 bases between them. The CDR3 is CASSEAWQGGYEQYV. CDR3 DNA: TGTGCCAGCAGTGAAGCGTGGCAGGGAGGCTACGAGCAGTACGTC.

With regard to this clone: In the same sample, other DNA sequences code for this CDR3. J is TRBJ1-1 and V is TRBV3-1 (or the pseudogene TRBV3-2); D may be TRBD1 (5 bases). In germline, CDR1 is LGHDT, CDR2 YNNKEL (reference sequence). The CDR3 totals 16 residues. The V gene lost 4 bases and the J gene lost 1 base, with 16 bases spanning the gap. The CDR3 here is CASSPLSGGGNTEAFF. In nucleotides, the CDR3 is TGTGCCAGCAGCCCACTCTCCGGGGGGGGGAACACTGAAGCTTTCTTT.